The 20 T cell receptor beta chains below were found in one sample sequenced in a study of early T cells in non-severe SARS-CoV-2 infection. TCRdb redid the calling of the 5' RACE reads with MiXCR, one entry per CDR3 protein. The data contain 45,000 to 60,000 distinct CDR3 sequences, about 8% of them singletons. Material for sequencing was whole blood. The receptors shown here come from an adult who was a healthcare worker with PCR-confirmed SARS-CoV-2 infection or an uninfected control (not recorded which).

This clonotype has only a few counts. The chain is built from TRBV4-1 and TRBJ1-5; D possibly corresponds to TRBD1 (5 bases). The V gene's germline CDR1 is MGHRA and CDR2 YSYEKL. With 4 bases removed from V and 2 bases from J, the gap between germline ends came to 9 bases. This CDR3 contains 14 residues. CDR3 in DNA: TGCGCCAGCAGCCCATCGGGGGGCAATCAGCCCCAGCATTTT. It is translated as CASSPSGGNQPQHF.

This clonotype was observed at least ten times. The CDR3 bases are TGTGCCAGCAGCTGGGGCGGGGCCCACAACAATGAGCAGTTCTTC. Its protein product is CASSWGGAHNNEQFF. The chain is built from TRBV5-4 and TRBJ2-1; D may be TRBD2 (6 bases). Germline CDR1 reads SGHNT; CDR2 reads YYREEE (reference sequence). The V gene lost 3 bases and the J gene lost 5 bases, with 15 bases spanning the gap. The length of the CDR3 is 15 residues.

This clonotype was found a few times. The V gene is TRBV5-4, the J gene TRBJ2-5; no clear D. The V and J ends lost 1 base and 0 bases respectively, with 7 bases between them. From germline, CDR1 is SGHNT and CDR2 YYREEE (reference sequence). This CDR3 contains 14 residues. The CDR3: CASSLYSYQETQYF. CDR3 nucleotide sequence: TGTGCCAGCAGCTTGTACTCGTACCAAGAGACCCAGTACTTC.

This chain uses TRBV5-1 with TRBJ2-7; a weak D match, TRBD1 (5 bases). This CDR3 comprises 12 residues. V was clipped by 3 bases and J by 9 bases, with 13 bases between them. Germline-derived CDR1 and CDR2 are SGHRS and YFSETQ. In DNA, the CDR3 is TGCGCCAGCAGCTCCCAGGGAAACGGGCAGTACTTC. It codes for CASSSQGNGQYF.

This clonotype was detected ten times or more. The chain couples TRBV20-1 to TRBJ2-5; D ambiguous. V was pared by 4 bases and J by 2 bases, with 5 bases between. The CDR3 loop spans 11 amino acids. The germline V gene encodes CDR1 DFQATT and CDR2 SNEGSKA (reference sequence). The CDR3 DNA is TGCAGTGCTATTCATCAAGAGACCCAGTACTTC. This codes for CSAIHQETQYF.

The sample holds a few counts of this clonotype. The J gene is TRBJ2-1, the V gene TRBV12-3 or TRBV12-4; maybe TRBD2 (5 bases). The CDR3 spans 14 residues. The ends were cut back, 10 bases at V and 6 bases at J, with 19 bases in the middle. Written as DNA, the CDR3 is TGTGCCACCAACCCGGGGTCTCTCTTCAATGAGCAGTTCTTC. It is translated as CATNPGSLFNEQFF.

This clonotype came up many times. The chain links TRBV2 to TRBJ2-1; 9 bases agree with TRBD1. The CDR3 covers 12 residues. The germline gives CDR1 SNHLY, CDR2 FYNNEI. The J segment lost 8 bases and the V segment lost 6 bases, leaving 2 bases of the junction unmatched. The CDR3 is CASRDRGDEQFF. DNA of the CDR3: TGTGCCAGCAGGGACAGGGGCGATGAGCAGTTCTTC.

This clonotype was detected many times. The rearrangement joins TRBV27 to TRBJ1-2; no reliable D call. The CDR3 consists of 13 residues. CDR1 is MNHEY and CDR2 is SMNVEV in the germline V gene (reference sequence). The V gene lost 5 bases and the J gene lost 8 bases, with 15 bases spanning the gap. In DNA form, the CDR3 reads TGTGCCAGCAGTCTCGGCAGACATGGCGGCTACACCTTC. Its translation is CASSLGRHGGYTF.

There are many counts of this clonotype. The chain employs TRBV7-6 and TRBJ2-5; D unclear. Trimming took off 5 bases at V and 5 bases at J, with 12 bases between the two ends. Germline V lookup: CDR1 SGHVS, CDR2 FNYEAQ. The CDR3 has 13 amino acids. CDR3 sequence (DNA): TGTGCCAGCAGCATAAGACCAGACGAGACCCAGTACTTC. Translation: CASSIRPDETQYF. Looking up the rest from reference TRBV7-6 and TRBJ2-5 gives the full variable domain: GAGVSQSPRYKVTKRGQDVALRCDPISGHVSLYWYRQALGQGPEFLTYFNYEAQQDKSGLPNDRFSAERPEGSISTLTIQRTEQRDSAMYRCASSIRPDETQYFGPGTRLLVL.

This clonotype has just a few counts. The chain couples TRBV6-9 to TRBJ2-1, with 15 bases matching TRBD2. The CDR3 is made up of 18 amino acids. The germline gives CDR1 MNHGY, CDR2 SVAAGI. The V gene end was trimmed by 4 bases and the J gene end by 0 bases; junction bases not matched to a gene: 4. CDR3 bases: TGTGCCAGCAGTTTCGGGACTAGCGGGAGGAGCTCCTACAATGAGCAGTTCTTC. Its translation: CASSFGTSGRSSYNEQFF.

This clonotype is termed medium-sized. The V call is TRBV18, the J call TRBJ2-1, with D tentatively TRBD1 (5 bases). The germline V and J ends were trimmed by 8 bases and 7 bases, with 15 bases remaining between them. The CDR3 has 13 residues. Per the germline V gene, CDR1 is KGHSH and CDR2 is LQKENI. CDR3 DNA: TGTGCCAGCCGTTCTCTCAGGGTGAATGAGCAGTTCTTC. Translation: CASRSLRVNEQFF.

This clonotype was observed a handful of times. The chain recombines TRBV28 with TRBJ2-6; TRBD1 agrees at 10 bases. Germline V gene lookup returns CDR1 MDHEN and CDR2 SYDVKM. The J segment lost 2 bases and the V segment lost 6 bases, leaving 10 bases of the junction unmatched. There are 18 residues in the CDR3. The chain's CDR3 is CASSSGDRGLPGANVLTF. Written as DNA, the CDR3 is TGTGCCAGCAGCTCCGGGGACAGGGGATTACCTGGGGCCAACGTCCTGACTTTC.

In this sample, this clonotype turned up a few times. V is TRBV5-5 and J is TRBJ2-2; TRBD1 aligns across 9 bases. The CDR3 consists of 16 residues. The germline CDR1 and CDR2 sequences are SGHKS and YYEKEE (reference sequence). Unmatched junction bases numbered 7, after V lost 4 bases and J lost 3 bases. The CDR3 spells CASSTTGGLDTGELFF. Here the CDR3 DNA reads TGTGCCAGCAGCACCACAGGGGGCTTGGACACCGGGGAGCTGTTTTTT.

This clonotype was recorded a few times. This sequence joins TRBV15 and TRBJ1-5; 7 positions match TRBD1. The V and J ends lost 8 bases and 4 bases, in that order; junction bases with no gene match: 11. The CDR3 covers 15 residues. Germline V CDR1 and CDR2: LNHNV, YYDKDF (reference sequence). The chain's CDR3 is CATQVRDSRNQPQHF. The CDR3 coding sequence is TGTGCCACCCAAGTGAGGGACAGCCGAAATCAGCCCCAGCATTTT.

In this sample, this clonotype turned up many times. The chain has TRBV4-1 and TRBJ2-3, with D hard to call. Germline V CDR1 and CDR2: MGHRA, YSYEKL. V was clipped by 0 bases and J by 2 bases, with 9 bases between them. The CDR3 is made up of 15 amino acids. CDR3 coding DNA: TGCGCCAGCAGCCAAGATGTTTTCGACACAGATACGCAGTATTTT. Its translation: CASSQDVFDTDTQYF.

In this sample, this clonotype turned up a few times. DNA for the CDR3: TGTGCCAGCAGCTTAAAAGCGGCACTAAGCTCCTACGAGCAGTACTTC. Protein: CASSLKAALSSYEQYF. The chain couples TRBV7-2 to TRBJ2-7; TRBD2 is a possible D gene (5 bases). V shed 2 bases and J shed 0 bases, with 14 bases lying between them. This CDR3 is built from 16 residues. Germline CDR1 is SGHTA and CDR2 is FQGNSA.

The chain links TRBV20-1 to TRBJ2-1; 12 nucleotides line up with TRBD2. V lost 0 bases and J lost 6; bases outside the gene matches: 15. CDR3 length: 19 residues. Germline V CDR1 and CDR2: DFQATT, SNEGSKA (reference sequence). For the CDR3, the DNA is TGCAGTGCTAGAGACGGAGACGTCGGACTAGCGGGAAGGGGCAATGAGCAGTTCTTC. This codes for CSARDGDVGLAGRGNEQFF.

This chain uses TRBV3-1 with TRBJ2-1; TRBD2 matches 9 bases. This CDR3 is 16 amino acids long. The trim removed 3 bases at V and 3 bases at J, leaving 6 bases unmatched. CDR1 and CDR2 from the germline V gene are LGHDT and YNNKEL (reference sequence). This chain's CDR3 is CASSHIAGDLYNEQFF. For the CDR3, the DNA is TGTGCCAGCAGCCACATAGCGGGAGATCTCTACAATGAGCAGTTCTTC.

This clonotype showed up many times. The J gene is TRBJ2-3, the V gene TRBV12-3 or TRBV12-4; 7 nucleotides match TRBD2. Trimming took 6 bases from V and 6 from J; bases not matched to a gene: 9. The length of the CDR3 is 14 residues. The CDR3 DNA follows: TGTGCCAGCAGGGGCGGACTAGGGGAGGATACGCAGTATTTT. It translates to CASRGGLGEDTQYF.

The V gene is TRBV20-1, the J gene TRBJ2-7; 10 positions agree with TRBD2. The germline V gene encodes CDR1 DFQATT and CDR2 SNEGSKA (reference sequence). This CDR3 is built from 15 residues. The J segment lost 3 bases and the V segment lost 2 bases, leaving 7 bases of the junction unmatched. The CDR3 region has the DNA TGCAGTGCTAGATTTCGACTAGCGGGTGACTACGAGCAGTACTTC. It is translated as CSARFRLAGDYEQYF.